Described below is a single T cell receptor (beta chain) sequence and its context. Its antigen is unidentified. The data were obtained in a study of identical twins. Whole-study findings and limits: The conclusions drew on cross-sectional statistical analysis instead of tracking the same donors.

The V end lost 0 bases, the J end lost 4 bases, and 0 bases lay between the germline ends. There are 11 residues in the CDR3. The germline V gene encodes CDR1 WSHSY and CDR2 SAAADI. TCRdb reprocessed the 5' RACE reads with MiXCR, giving one entry per CDR3 protein. The sample includes under 300,000 distinct CDR3 sequences, roughly 13% of them seen just once. The rearrangement joins TRBV10-2 to TRBJ2-5; no clear D gene. The clonotype comes from a young woman in good health. Source material: memory (CD45RO+) T cells sorted from blood. The CDR3 region is CASSESETQYF. CDR3 nucleotides: TGCGCCAGCAGTGAGTCAGAGACCCAGTACTTC.